This T cell receptor (beta chain) was documented in a study of T-cell memory formation after mild COVID-19. In the study overall: For the most part, TCR clusters were specific to one donor. Whole-study results and caveats: A second wave expanding day 15 to 37 was CD4+-biased; contracting clones were balanced. Among contracting clones, CD4+ were mainly CM/EM and CD8+ enriched in EMRA.

Constant-segment primers served in 5'RACE that generated TCR alpha and TCR beta cDNA libraries bearing sample barcodes and UMIs. TCRdb re-derived calls from the 5' RACE reads in MiXCR, one entry per CDR3 protein. Of about 340,000 distinct CDR3 sequences listed, roughly 19% were seen once; the top ten hold over 20%. The V gene lost 2 bases and the J gene lost 9 bases, with 11 bases spanning the gap. This CDR3 spans 13 amino acids. From germline, CDR1 is SEHNR and CDR2 FQNEAQ (reference sequence). The table lists this clonotype with a few counts. Its antigen remains unknown. The sequenced material came from PBMCs or a T cell subset sorted from them (not recorded which). This sequence joins TRBV7-9 and TRBJ2-1; TRBD1 is a possible D gene (6 bases). The TCR sequence derives from a young man who had mild COVID-19 (a few samples of this study predate the infection). Cell type and time point are not known. The DNA for the CDR3 is TGTGCCAGCAGCTTAACAGGGTGGCTTGAGCAGTTCTTC. It encodes CASSLTGWLEQFF.